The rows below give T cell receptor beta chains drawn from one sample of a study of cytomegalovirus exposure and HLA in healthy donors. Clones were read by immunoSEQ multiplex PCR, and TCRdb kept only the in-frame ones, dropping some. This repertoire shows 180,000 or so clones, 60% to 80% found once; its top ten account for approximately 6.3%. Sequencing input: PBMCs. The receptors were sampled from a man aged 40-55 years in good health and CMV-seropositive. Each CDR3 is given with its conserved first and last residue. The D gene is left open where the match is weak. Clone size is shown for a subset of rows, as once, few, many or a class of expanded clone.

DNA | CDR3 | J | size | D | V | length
TGTGCCAGCAGTTTATTGGGACAGGGATTTGACGAGCAGTACTTC | CASSLLGQGFDEQYF | TRBJ2-7 | NA | TRBD1 | TRBV27 | 15
TGTGCCAGCAGCACGACAGCAAACTATGGCTACACCTTC | CASSTTANYGYTF | TRBJ1-2 | NA | NA | TRBV5-4 | 13
TGTGCCAGCTCAACGCTTGGGACAGGGAATCAGCCCCAGCATTTT | CASSTLGTGNQPQHF | TRBJ1-5 | once | TRBD1 | TRBV18 | 15
TGTGCCAGTAGTCCCGGACAGGGGGTTGCAACTAATGAAAAACTGTTTTTT | CASSPGQGVATNEKLFF | TRBJ1-4 | NA | TRBD1 | TRBV19 | 17
TGTGCCAGCAGCTTGGAAGTAGCGGGAGGTTACAATGAGCAGTTCTTC | CASSLEVAGGYNEQFF | TRBJ2-1 | NA | TRBD2 | TRBV5-4 | 16
TGTGCCAGCAGTGAACCGGGACTAGGAGAGACCCAGTACTTC | CASSEPGLGETQYF | TRBJ2-5 | NA | TRBD2 | TRBV6-4 | 14
TGTGCCAGCAGCCCTGCCGGGACTGGAGGCACAGATACGCAGTATTTT | CASSPAGTGGTDTQYF | TRBJ2-3 | once | NA | TRBV2 | 16
TGTGCCAGCAGCCCGCGTCCGGGGGAAGATACGCAGTATTTT | CASSPRPGEDTQYF | TRBJ2-3 | NA | NA | TRBV13 | 14
TGTGCCAGCAGAGCCTCCGGGACAGGGGGTTACAATGAGCAGTTCTTC | CASRASGTGGYNEQFF | TRBJ2-1 | NA | TRBD1 | TRBV28 | 16
TGTGCCTCGTTGGGGAGGGGGAACACTGAAGCTTTCTTT | CASLGRGNTEAFF | TRBJ1-1 | few | NA | TRBV11-3 | 13
TGTGCCAGCAGCTCCGGGGGGTCCAGGAAGAACACTGAAGCTTTCTTT | CASSSGGSRKNTEAFF | TRBJ1-1 | NA | NA | TRBV7-2 | 16
TGTGCCAGCAGTCCGACAGGGACAGATACGCAGTATTTT | CASSPTGTDTQYF | TRBJ2-3 | NA | TRBD1 | TRBV6-5 | 13
TGTGCCAGCAGCCGAGGATGGCCTAGCGGCCCAGATACGCAGTATTTT | CASSRGWPSGPDTQYF | TRBJ2-3 | few | TRBD2 | TRBV4-2 | 16
TGTGCCAGCAGCGGCCCAACCCGGGGCACTGAAGCTTTCTTT | CASSGPTRGTEAFF | TRBJ1-1 | NA | NA | TRBV5-6 | 14
TGTTCCAGCAGCTTCATCGGGACTGAAGCTTTCTTT | CSSSFIGTEAFF | TRBJ1-1 | NA | NA | TRBV7-9 | 12
TGTGCCAGCAGACCGACAGAGAACTATGGCTACACCTTC | CASRPTENYGYTF | TRBJ1-2 | NA | NA | TRBV11-3 | 13
TGTGCCAGCAGTGCTGGGACAGGGGCCTACGAGCAGTACTTC | CASSAGTGAYEQYF | TRBJ2-7 | NA | TRBD1 | TRBV2 | 14
TGTGCCACCAGCACGTCAACTTATGGGGGGACCTCCTACAATGAGCAGTTCTTC | CATSTSTYGGTSYNEQFF | TRBJ2-1 | NA | NA | TRBV15 | 18
TGTGCCAGCATTCTAAGGGGTATGGGGACTGAAGCTTTCTTT | CASILRGMGTEAFF | TRBJ1-1 | NA | NA | TRBV5-6 | 14
TGCGCCAGCAGCCTCTTACCGACAGGGACCGGAGAGACCCAGTACTTC | CASSLLPTGTGETQYF | TRBJ2-5 | NA | TRBD1 | TRBV5-1 | 16
TGTGCCAGCAGTCCCGCGAACACCGGGGAGCTGTTTTTT | CASSPANTGELFF | TRBJ2-2 | NA | NA | TRBV28 | 13
TGCGCCAGCAGCTTCGACAGCTTCTACGAGCAGTACTTC | CASSFDSFYEQYF | TRBJ2-7 | NA | NA | TRBV5-1 | 13
TGTGCCAGCACAGGACAGGGCAACGAGCAGTACTTC | CASTGQGNEQYF | TRBJ2-7 | NA | TRBD1 | TRBV2 | 12
TGTGCCAGCAGACTAGGGGGGGATAACAATCAGCCCCAGCATTTT | CASRLGGDNNQPQHF | TRBJ1-5 | NA | NA | TRBV27 | 15
TGTGCCAGCTCACCAACCCCGGGACTAGTAAACGAGCAGTACTTC | CASSPTPGLVNEQYF | TRBJ2-7 | NA | TRBD2 | TRBV18 | 15
TGTGCCAGCAGCTCAGGGGTGCGTGGAGACTACGAGCAGTACTTC | CASSSGVRGDYEQYF | TRBJ2-7 | NA | NA | TRBV9 | 15
TGTGCCAGCAGTTACGGCGGGAGGGAGGAGACCCAGTACTTC | CASSYGGREETQYF | TRBJ2-5 | NA | TRBD2 | TRBV6-5 | 14
TGTGCCAGCAGAATTAACTCAGGGCTCCGACTGTTTTTT | CASRINSGLRLFF | TRBJ1-4 | NA | NA | TRBV27 | 13
TGTGCCAGCAGTCGTCTCACTGGCGGGAAGGGCAATGAGCAGTTCTTC | CASSRLTGGKGNEQFF | TRBJ2-1 | NA | NA | TRBV27 | 16
TGTGCCAGTAGCCGACTAGCGGGAGGACAAGAGACCCAGTACTTC | CASSRLAGGQETQYF | TRBJ2-5 | NA | TRBD2 | TRBV19 | 15
TGCGCCAGCAGCCAGACAGGGGGGAACACTGAAGCTTTCTTT | CASSQTGGNTEAFF | TRBJ1-1 | NA | TRBD1 | TRBV4-1 | 14
TGCGCCAGCAGCTTGACGGGGGTGGGAAACACCATATATTTT | CASSLTGVGNTIYF | TRBJ1-3 | NA | NA | TRBV5-1 | 14
TGTGCCATCAGGGCTGGACTAGCGTCGTTGAATGAGCAGTTCTTC | CAIRAGLASLNEQFF | TRBJ2-1 | NA | TRBD2 | TRBV10-3 | 15
TGCGCCAGCAGACCTGGACAGTCAAATAATGAAAAACTGTTTTTT | CASRPGQSNNEKLFF | TRBJ1-4 | NA | NA | TRBV5-1 | 15
TGCGCCAGCAGCTCGACTAGCGGGAGTGGTACCGGGGAGCTGTTTTTT | CASSSTSGSGTGELFF | TRBJ2-2 | few | TRBD2 | TRBV5-1 | 16
TGTGCCAGCAGCTTGGCTGAGGCAGCCAAAAACATTCAGTACTTC | CASSLAEAAKNIQYF | TRBJ2-4 | NA | NA | TRBV5-4 | 15
TGTGCCAGCAGCTTAGCAGGGGTAGGGGCCAACGTCCTGACTTTC | CASSLAGVGANVLTF | TRBJ2-6 | once | NA | TRBV11-3 | 15
TGTGCCAGCAGCACCGGGACAGACAGGTGGTACTTC | CASSTGTDRWYF | TRBJ2-7 | few | TRBD1 | TRBV7-2 | 12
TGCGCCAGCAGCTTGGATACAGGGGAAGAGACCCAGTACTTC | CASSLDTGEETQYF | TRBJ2-5 | NA | TRBD1 | TRBV5-1 | 14
TGTGCCAGCAGGTCGGTCCCTCTAGCGGACTACAATGAGCAGTTCTTC | CASRSVPLADYNEQFF | TRBJ2-1 | NA | TRBD2 | TRBV5-4 | 16
TGTGCCAGCAGCTTAGGGGACCGGAGGGATGAGCAGTTCTTC | CASSLGDRRDEQFF | TRBJ2-1 | once | NA | TRBV5-8 | 14
TGCGCCAGCAGCTCGACAGGGGACTACGAGCAGTACTTC | CASSSTGDYEQYF | TRBJ2-7 | once | TRBD1 | TRBV5-1 | 13
TGTGCCAGCAGTGCGAGCTTTAGCAATCAGCCCCAGCATTTT | CASSASFSNQPQHF | TRBJ1-5 | NA | NA | TRBV2 | 14
TGTGCCAGCAGCTTCGGGGAGTCCCGCTCTGGGGCCAACGTCCTGACTTTC | CASSFGESRSGANVLTF | TRBJ2-6 | NA | NA | TRBV7-9 | 17
TGTGCCAGCAGCCGACAGGGGACCCTCAAAAACATTCAGTACTTC | CASSRQGTLKNIQYF | TRBJ2-4 | NA | TRBD1 | TRBV6-5 | 15
TGTGCCAGCAGCTTACGGTGGGGACAGGGGTCAGAGACCCAGTACTTC | CASSLRWGQGSETQYF | TRBJ2-5 | NA | TRBD1 | TRBV7-8 | 16
TGTGCCACCAGCCCGGGACAGAACTCTGGAAACACCATATATTTT | CATSPGQNSGNTIYF | TRBJ1-3 | NA | TRBD1 | TRBV15 | 15
TGTGCCAGCAGCACTGACCTAGGACTAGCGCAAACTTCTGGGGAGACCCAGTACTTC | CASSTDLGLAQTSGETQYF | TRBJ2-5 | few | TRBD2 | TRBV5-4 | 19
TGTGCCAGCAGCCCGACTAGCGAGTACGAGCAGTACTTC | CASSPTSEYEQYF | TRBJ2-7 | NA | TRBD2 | TRBV27 | 13
TGTGCCAGCAGCCGAACCCCAGGGTTGGGCGAGCAGTACTTC | CASSRTPGLGEQYF | TRBJ2-7 | NA | NA | TRBV7-2 | 14
TGTGCCAGCAAATTGGGACAGGGAGGAAACACTGAAGCTTTCTTT | CASKLGQGGNTEAFF | TRBJ1-1 | NA | TRBD1 | TRBV2 | 15
TGTGCCAGCAGCCCATCGGGGGTGGGCATTCAGTACTTC | CASSPSGVGIQYF | TRBJ2-4 | few | NA | TRBV9 | 13